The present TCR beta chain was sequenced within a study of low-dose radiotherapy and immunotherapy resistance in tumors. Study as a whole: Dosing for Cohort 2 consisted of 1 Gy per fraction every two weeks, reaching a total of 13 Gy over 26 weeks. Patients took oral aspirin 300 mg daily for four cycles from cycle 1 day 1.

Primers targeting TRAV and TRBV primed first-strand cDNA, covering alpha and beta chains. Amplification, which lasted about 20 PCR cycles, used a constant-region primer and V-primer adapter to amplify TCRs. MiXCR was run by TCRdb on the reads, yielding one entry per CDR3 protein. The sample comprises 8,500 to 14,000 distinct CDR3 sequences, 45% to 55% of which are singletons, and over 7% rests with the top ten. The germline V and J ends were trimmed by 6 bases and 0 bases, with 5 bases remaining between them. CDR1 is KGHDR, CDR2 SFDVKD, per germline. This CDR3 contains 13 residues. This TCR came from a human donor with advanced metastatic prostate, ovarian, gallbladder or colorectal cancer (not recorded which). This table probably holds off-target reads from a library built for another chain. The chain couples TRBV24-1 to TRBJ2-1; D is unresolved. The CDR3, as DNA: TGTGCCACCAGTAGGAACTCCTACAATGAGCAGTTCTTC. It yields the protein CATSRNSYNEQFF.